This paragraph reports one TCR beta chain. Its antigen is undetermined. The data belong to a study of cytomegalovirus exposure and HLA in healthy donors. Study in general: About 85 million unique TCRs from HLA-typed donors were held in an early release of data. Study outcomes and limitations: Clonal expansion, a later analysis showed, was greater in HLA-associated TCR beta chains than in equally common others.

Everyone who donated was a healthy bone marrow donor. PCR primers comprised 60 Vbeta and 13 Jbeta primers. Original handling: A follow-up analysis tallied 73 million or so unique TCR beta chains, roughly 11 million shared. Profiled with immunoSEQ multiplex PCR; TCRdb holds only in-frame clones, not every one. V and J calls and clone size are copied from that table; D and trimming were computed from the DNA. This sample lists about 160,000 clones; its ten largest clones have about 2.2%. The sample taken for sequencing was PBMCs. This TCR came from a man aged 30 to 39 in good health and CMV-seronegative.

The CDR3 DNA reads TGTGCCAGCAGCCGCCTAGCGGGAGGGAGGACCGGGGAGCTGTTTTTT. Encoded protein: CASSRLAGGRTGELFF. The rearrangement uses TRBV7-8 and TRBJ2-2, with 12 bases lining up with TRBD2. The V gene's germline CDR1 is SGHVS and CDR2 FQNEAQ. This CDR3 has 16 residues. V shed 5 bases, J shed 5 bases, and the junction held 6 bases outside the gene matches.